The clone carrying this T cell receptor (beta chain) was seen more than once but under ten times. Its antigen is not known. Every TCR cDNA molecule bore its own unique molecular identifier. TCRdb re-called the 5' RACE reads through MiXCR, storing one row per CDR3 protein. This repertoire shows about 10,000 distinct CDR3 sequences, about 11% found once; its top ten account for approximately 14%. This sample was included in a study of spatial heterogeneity in lung cancer. Study overall: Raw-read counts averaged over ten per unique TCR and UMI combination.

Time point reported: sample taken at primary tumor resection. TCRs were sequenced from unsorted whole RNA of tumor, nontumor lung or PBMC. Notes on the study in general: Expanded intratumoral alpha and beta TCR counts tracked tumor mutation counts.

Between the trimmed V and J ends, which lost 4 bases and 6 bases, there was a span of 16 bases. The CDR3 runs to 15 residues. CDR1 is LGHNA, CDR2 YSLEER, per germline. The sequencing used lung tumor tissue, collected at surgery. The source is a female donor with early-stage non-small cell lung cancer. V and J are TRBV4-3 and TRBJ2-1; weak D call: TRBD2 (6 bases). In DNA form, the CDR3 reads TGCGCCAGCAGCCCCTCCTGGCAGGGAGGCAATGAGCAGTTCTTC. Its protein is CASSPSWQGGNEQFF.